The text below deals with one T cell receptor (beta chain). Antigen specificity is unknown. V trimming: 4 bases; J trimming: 6 bases; junction bases outside the gene matches: 3. Per germline, CDR1 LNHDA and CDR2 SQIVND (reference sequence). The CDR3 consists of 13 residues. The data originate from a study of T cells in Graves' hyperthyroidism and ophthalmopathy. Template material for amplifying TCR beta CDR3 regions consisted of RNA transcripts. A set of HTBI primers served as the primers for a first-round RT-PCR of the TCR CDR3. TCRdb re-derived calls from the multiplex PCR reads in MiXCR, one entry per CDR3 protein. The table has fewer than 350,000 distinct CDR3 sequences, 13% seen once. Study findings and constraints: Prediction of ophthalmopathy progression came a median approximately 7 months pre-onset.

This rearrangement joins TRBV19 to TRBJ2-1, with 7 nucleotides matching TRBD1. Sequencing input: blood. This TCR was recovered from a woman aged 25 to 39 with Graves' hyperthyroidism that later progressed to Graves' ophthalmopathy. The CDR3 nucleotides are TGTGCCAGTAGTACCGGACAGGTCAATGAGCAGTTCTTC. The encoded protein is CASSTGQVNEQFF.